Below, 15 T cell receptor beta chains from the same sample are listed, as sequenced in a study of blood T cell repertoires in COVID-19. TCRdb's copy holds only in-frame clones and misses some; the assay was immunoSEQ multiplex PCR. Of 65,000 to 95,000 clones listed, 89% are singletons. Sequencing was done on a sample of peripheral blood. These receptor sequences come from a man older than 75 with acute or convalescent COVID-19.

The chain links TRBV6-1 to TRBJ1-5, with a weak D call TRBD1 (5 bases). The CDR3 length is 14 residues. Germline CDR1 and CDR2: MNHNS and SASEGT. Trimming took off 3 bases at V and 4 bases at J, with 10 bases between the two ends. The CDR3 spells CASSDGGANQPQHF. CDR3 bases: TGTGCCAGCAGTGACGGGGGAGCAAATCAGCCCCAGCATTTT.

The chain couples TRBV28 to TRBJ1-2, with a weak D call TRBD1 (6 bases). Germline lookup yields CDR1 MDHEN and CDR2 SYDVKM. Trimming stripped 5 bases from V and 4 bases from J, with 17 bases between. This CDR3 has 15 amino acids. DNA for the CDR3: TGTGCCAGCAGTAAATCGGGACAAGGGTTCTATGGCTACACCTTC. Translated: CASSKSGQGFYGYTF.

The V and J genes are TRBV6-5 and TRBJ2-1; 9 positions agree with TRBD1. Unmatched junction bases numbered 4, after V lost 0 bases and J lost 7 bases. CDR1 MNHEY and CDR2 SVGAGI come from the germline V gene. The CDR3 is 15 residues long. The CDR3: CASSYSGQGMNEQFF. In DNA form, the CDR3 reads TGTGCCAGCAGTTACTCGGGACAGGGTATGAATGAGCAGTTCTTC.

The rearrangement joins TRBV27 to TRBJ2-7; TRBD2 agrees at 13 bases. CDR1 and CDR2 from the germline V gene are MNHEY and SMNVEV (reference sequence). The ends lost 5 bases at V and 6 bases at J; junction bases unmatched: 4. This CDR3 is built from 14 residues. The CDR3 loop reads CASSQGLAGVEQYF. The CDR3 coding sequence is TGTGCCAGCAGTCAAGGACTAGCGGGAGTCGAGCAGTACTTC.

This clone turned up a few times. J is TRBJ1-6 and V is TRBV27; 7 bases are a match to TRBD1. CDR1 MNHEY and CDR2 SMNVEV come from the germline V gene (reference sequence). The ends lost 10 bases at V and 2 bases at J; junction bases unmatched: 8. The CDR3 sequence is 15 residues long. The CDR3 DNA follows: TGTGCCACCCGAGGGGGCCGCGCCTATAATTCACCCCTCCACTTT. It specifies CATRGGRAYNSPLHF.

The sample holds one count of this clone. The V call is TRBV19, the J call TRBJ2-1; no reliable D call. The length of the CDR3 is 17 residues. V was trimmed by 5 bases and J by 3 bases, leaving 20 bases between them. Germline loops: CDR1 LNHDA, CDR2 SQIVND (reference sequence). As DNA, the CDR3 is TGTGCCAGTAGTCCCGCGCCGCCCCCTTCCCTCTACAATGAGCAGTTCTTC. Translation gives CASSPAPPPSLYNEQFF.

The V gene is TRBV12-3 or TRBV12-4, the J gene TRBJ1-5; D is perhaps TRBD1 (5 bases). The ends were cut back, 4 bases at V and 5 bases at J, with 9 bases in the middle. There are 13 residues in the CDR3. CDR3 in amino acids: CASSYDRDQPQHF. As DNA, the CDR3 is TGTGCCAGCAGTTACGACAGAGATCAGCCCCAGCATTTT.

This clone is a singleton in its sample. The V gene is TRBV2, the J gene TRBJ2-3; D possibly corresponds to TRBD2 (6 bases). This CDR3 has 16 amino acids. Germline CDR1 SNHLY, CDR2 FYNNEI. The ends were cut back, 4 bases at V and 3 bases at J, with 17 bases in the middle. CDR3 bases: TGTGCCAGCAGTGGGGGGGTGTCCCGGAGGACAGATACGCAGTATTTT. Translation: CASSGGVSRRTDTQYF.

The chain combines TRBV9 with TRBJ2-7, with D possibly being TRBD2 (5 bases). Germline CDR1 reads SGDLS; CDR2 reads YYNGEE. V gave up 4 bases and J gave up 2 bases, with 13 bases separating them. The CDR3 loop spans 14 amino acids. The CDR3 DNA sequence: TGTGCCAGCAGCCCACCTAGCCGACCCTACGAGCAGTACTTC. It codes for CASSPPSRPYEQYF.

The chain employs TRBV7-9 and TRBJ2-3, with no clear D. Germline loops: CDR1 SEHNR, CDR2 FQNEAQ (reference sequence). The CDR3 has 14 amino acids. The V end lost 0 bases, the J end lost 1 base, and 5 bases lay between the germline ends. CDR3 DNA sequence: TGTGCCAGCAGCTTAGCCAGCGGCACAGATACGCAGTATTTT. Translation gives CASSLASGTDTQYF.

This clone was recorded a few times. The rearrangement links TRBV19 to TRBJ1-2, with TRBD1 identical over 12 bases. J gave up 8 bases and V 6 bases, and 13 bases lay outside the gene matches. CDR3 length equals 16 residues. Germline assignment: CDR1 LNHDA and CDR2 SQIVND (reference sequence). The CDR3 DNA is TGTGCCAGTAGCCCCCGAGGAGGGACAGGGGGCGGCGGCTACACCTTC. Amino acid sequence: CASSPRGGTGGGGYTF.

This chain links TRBV19 with TRBJ2-1; 9 bases align to TRBD2. The ends lost 5 bases at V and 13 bases at J; junction bases unmatched: 12. This CDR3 has 14 amino acids. Germline-derived CDR1 and CDR2 are LNHDA and SQIVND (reference sequence). Here the CDR3 reads CASSRTLTSGAQFF. The CDR3 coding sequence is TGTGCCAGTAGTCGGACTTTGACTAGCGGAGCTCAGTTCTTC.

J is TRBJ2-2 and V is TRBV3-1 (or the pseudogene TRBV3-2); TRBD2 agrees at 8 bases. The J segment lost 4 bases and the V segment lost 1 base, leaving 5 bases of the junction unmatched. Germline V gene data show CDR1 as LGHDT and CDR2 as YNNKEL (reference sequence). This CDR3 has 16 amino acids. The CDR3 DNA is TGTGCCAGCAGCCAAGGACTAGCGCAACTCACCGGGGAGCTGTTTTTT. Translating gives CASSQGLAQLTGELFF.

The rearrangement uses TRBV25-1 and TRBJ2-7; 8 nucleotides line up with TRBD1. The CDR3 loop spans 14 amino acids. Germline assignment: CDR1 MGHDK and CDR2 SYGVNS. After removal of 5 bases from V and 0 bases from J, the junction contained 3 bases not matched to a gene. The CDR3 region is CASSYRGNSYEQYF. In DNA, the CDR3 is TGTGCCAGCAGTTACAGGGGGAACTCCTACGAGCAGTACTTC.

The chain links TRBV2 to TRBJ1-5, with TRBD1 as a possible D gene (5 bases). Between the trimmed V and J ends, which lost 5 bases and 8 bases, there was a span of 19 bases. The CDR3 length is 15 residues. The germline V gene encodes CDR1 SNHLY and CDR2 FYNNEI. In DNA form, the CDR3 reads TGTGCCAGCAGTACAGGCTCAGTCCCGGGGGAGCCCCAGCATTTT. Residues: CASSTGSVPGEPQHF.